These 6 T cell receptor beta chains originate from one sample sequenced in a study of PD-1 blockade in classical Hodgkin lymphoma. There was relapse after autologous stem cell transplantation in every patient, and there was variation in brentuximab vedotin exposure. Some clones are missing from TCRdb's copy, which holds only in-frame ones; the method was immunoSEQ multiplex PCR. The sample includes under 80,000 clones, over 70% of them seen just once. The sequences come from peripheral blood mononuclear cells (PBMCs), collected before the second cycle of nivolumab. The receptors derive from a human donor with classical Hodgkin lymphoma.

V usage is TRBV11-3 and J usage is TRBJ1-1, with D possibly being TRBD1 (5 bases). The V and J ends lost 1 base and 0 bases respectively, with 9 bases between them. The CDR3 is 15 amino acids. Per the germline V gene, CDR1 is SGHNT and CDR2 is YENEEA. CDR3 sequence (DNA): TGTGCCAGCAGCTTAGGCGAGGGGATGAACACTGAAGCTTTCTTT. It specifies CASSLGEGMNTEAFF.

The chain recombines TRBV9 with TRBJ1-1; D may be TRBD1 (6 bases). V lost 4 bases and J 4 bases, leaving 26 bases between the germline ends. Germline CDR1 is SGDLS and CDR2 is YYNGEE. This CDR3 contains 18 residues. This chain's CDR3 is CASSREGGILNRGTEAFF. CDR3 in DNA: TGTGCCAGCAGCCGAGAGGGGGGGATTCTGAATCGGGGCACTGAAGCTTTCTTT.

V usage is TRBV5-1 and J usage is TRBJ2-5; maybe TRBD1 (6 bases). V lost 5 bases to trimming and J lost 1 base, with 15 bases between them. Per germline, CDR1 SGHRS and CDR2 YFSETQ. The CDR3 is 15 residues long. CDR3 protein: CASRGFSTGQETQYF. The DNA for the CDR3 is TGCGCCAGCAGGGGATTCTCGACAGGCCAAGAGACCCAGTACTTC.

This rearrangement joins TRBV9 to TRBJ1-2; 12 bases are shared with TRBD1. This CDR3 has 17 residues. The V and J ends lost 3 bases and 4 bases, in that order; junction bases with no gene match: 10. The germline gives CDR1 SGDLS, CDR2 YYNGEE. CDR3 in amino acids: CASSDGLGQGAAYGYTF. For the CDR3, the DNA is TGTGCCAGCAGCGACGGCTTGGGACAGGGGGCCGCCTATGGCTACACCTTC.

This CDR3 is CAWTVERQSTIYF. The CDR3 DNA follows: TGTGCCTGGACCGTGGAACGCCAAAGCACCATATATTTT. The rearrangement joins TRBV30 to TRBJ1-3; D is ambiguous. This CDR3 comprises 13 residues. Between the trimmed V and J ends, which lost 4 bases and 9 bases, there was a span of 16 bases. Germline V gene data show CDR1 as GTSNPN and CDR2 as SVGIG (reference sequence).

This clone was seen a handful of times. The chain carries TRBV5-1 and TRBJ2-2; D unresolved. V shed 4 bases and J shed 8 bases, with 15 bases lying between them. The CDR3 consists of 14 residues. Germline V gene sequence: CDR1 SGHRS, CDR2 YFSETQ. This CDR3 is CASSNRPNWGELFF. CDR3 sequence (DNA): TGCGCCAGCAGCAACCGGCCTAATTGGGGGGAGCTGTTTTTT.